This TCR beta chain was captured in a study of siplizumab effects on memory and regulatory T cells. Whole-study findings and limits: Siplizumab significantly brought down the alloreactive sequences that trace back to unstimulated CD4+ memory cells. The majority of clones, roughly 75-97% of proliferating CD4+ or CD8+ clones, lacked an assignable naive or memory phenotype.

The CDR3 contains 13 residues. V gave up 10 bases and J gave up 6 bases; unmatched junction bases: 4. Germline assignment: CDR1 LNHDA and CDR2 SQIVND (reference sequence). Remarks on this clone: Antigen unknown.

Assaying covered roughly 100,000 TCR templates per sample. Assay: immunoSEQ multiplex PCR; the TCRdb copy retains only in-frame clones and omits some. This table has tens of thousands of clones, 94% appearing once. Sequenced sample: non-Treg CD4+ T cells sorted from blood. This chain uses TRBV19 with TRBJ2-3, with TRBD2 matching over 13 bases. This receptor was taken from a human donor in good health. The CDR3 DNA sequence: TGTGCCACCGGACTAGCGGGAGCGGATACGCAGTATTTT. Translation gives CATGLAGADTQYF. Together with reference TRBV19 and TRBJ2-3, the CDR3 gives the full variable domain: DGGITQSPKYLFRKEGQNVTLSCEQNLNHDAMYWYRQDPGQGLRLIYYSQIVNDFQKGDIAEGYSVSREKKESFPLTVTSAQKNPTAFYLCATGLAGADTQYFGPGTRLTVL.